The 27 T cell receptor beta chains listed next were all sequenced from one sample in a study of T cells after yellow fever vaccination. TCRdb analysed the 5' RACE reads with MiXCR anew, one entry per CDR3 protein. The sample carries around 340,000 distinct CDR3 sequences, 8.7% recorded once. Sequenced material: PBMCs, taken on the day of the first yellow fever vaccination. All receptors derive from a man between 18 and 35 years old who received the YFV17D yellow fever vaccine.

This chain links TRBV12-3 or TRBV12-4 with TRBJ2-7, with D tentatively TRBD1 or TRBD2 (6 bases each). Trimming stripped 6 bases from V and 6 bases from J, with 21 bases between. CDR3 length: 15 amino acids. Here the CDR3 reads CASSRRGAPRGEQYF. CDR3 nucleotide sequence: TGTGCCAGCAGCCGAAGGGGGGCCCCTCGGGGCGAGCAGTACTTC.

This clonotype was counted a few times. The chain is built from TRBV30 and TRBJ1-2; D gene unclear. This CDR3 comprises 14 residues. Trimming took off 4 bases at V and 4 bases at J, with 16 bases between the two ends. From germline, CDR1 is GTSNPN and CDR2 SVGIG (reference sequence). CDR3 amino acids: CAWTWKGSGYGYTF. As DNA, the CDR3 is TGTGCCTGGACCTGGAAAGGGTCGGGCTATGGCTACACCTTC.

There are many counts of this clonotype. CDR3 coding DNA: TGTGCCAGCAGCCAAGACGGAAGAACGTCCCGAAGGGAGACCCAGTACTTC. This encodes CASSQDGRTSRRETQYF. The chain recombines TRBV3-1 with TRBJ2-5; D not resolved. The CDR3 is made up of 17 amino acids. Germline lookup yields CDR1 LGHDT and CDR2 YNNKEL (reference sequence). V lost 0 bases and J lost 5, with 19 bases in between.

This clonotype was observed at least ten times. CDR3 loop: CAISPGLGGTYGYTF. The CDR3 DNA sequence: TGTGCCATTTCGCCGGGGCTCGGGGGTACCTATGGCTACACCTTC. The gene calls are TRBV6-1 and TRBJ1-2; D is perhaps TRBD1 (5 bases). Trimming removed 10 bases at V and 4 bases at J, with 22 bases between. This CDR3 has 15 amino acids. Looked up from germline, CDR1 is MNHNS and CDR2 is SASEGT.

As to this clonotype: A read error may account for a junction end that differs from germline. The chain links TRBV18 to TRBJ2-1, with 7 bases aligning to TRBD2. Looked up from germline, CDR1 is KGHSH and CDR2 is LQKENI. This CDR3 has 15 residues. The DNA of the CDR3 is TGTGCCAGCTCACGGGAGGGGCTCCTATACAGTGAGCAGTTCTTC. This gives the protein CASSREGLLYSEQFF. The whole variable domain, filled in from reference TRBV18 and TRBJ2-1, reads NAGVMQNPRHLVRRRGQEARLRCSPMKGHSHVYWYRQLPEEGLKFMVYLQKENIIDESGMPKERFSAEFPKEGPSILRIQQVVRGDSAAYFCASSREGLLYSEQFFGPGTRLTVL.

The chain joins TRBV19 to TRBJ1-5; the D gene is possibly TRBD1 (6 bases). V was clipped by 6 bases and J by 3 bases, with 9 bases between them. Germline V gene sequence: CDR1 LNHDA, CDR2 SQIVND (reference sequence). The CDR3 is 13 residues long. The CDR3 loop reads CASRWTVNQPQHF. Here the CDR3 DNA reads TGTGCCAGTAGATGGACAGTCAATCAGCCCCAGCATTTT.

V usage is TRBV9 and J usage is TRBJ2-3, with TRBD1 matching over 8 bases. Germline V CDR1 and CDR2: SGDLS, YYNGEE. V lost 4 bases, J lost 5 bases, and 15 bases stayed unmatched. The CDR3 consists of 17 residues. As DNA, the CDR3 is TGTGCCAGCAGCCTCGCCGGGGGCAGGGGGCAAGTAGATACGCAGTATTTT. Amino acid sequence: CASSLAGGRGQVDTQYF.

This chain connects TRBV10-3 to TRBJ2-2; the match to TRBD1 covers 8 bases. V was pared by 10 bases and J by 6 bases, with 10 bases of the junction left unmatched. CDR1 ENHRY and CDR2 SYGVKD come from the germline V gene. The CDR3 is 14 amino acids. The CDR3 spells CATTDRVVPGELFF. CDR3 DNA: TGTGCCACCACGGACAGGGTTGTTCCCGGGGAGCTGTTTTTT.

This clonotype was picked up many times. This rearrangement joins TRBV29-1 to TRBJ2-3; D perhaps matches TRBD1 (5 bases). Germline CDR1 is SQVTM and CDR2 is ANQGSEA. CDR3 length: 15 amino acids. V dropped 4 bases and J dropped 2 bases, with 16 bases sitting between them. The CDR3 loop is CSVGIDSGNTDTQYF. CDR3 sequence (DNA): TGCAGCGTTGGGATAGACAGTGGGAACACAGATACGCAGTATTTT.

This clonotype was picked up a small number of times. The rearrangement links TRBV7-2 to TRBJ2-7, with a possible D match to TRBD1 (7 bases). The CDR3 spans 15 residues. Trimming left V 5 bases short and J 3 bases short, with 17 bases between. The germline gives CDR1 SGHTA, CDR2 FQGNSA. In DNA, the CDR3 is TGTGCCAGCAGCCCAGGCGGGACAGAGAACTACGAGCAGTACTTC. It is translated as CASSPGGTENYEQYF. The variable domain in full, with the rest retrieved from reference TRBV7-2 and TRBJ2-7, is GAGVSQSPSNKVTEKGKDVELRCDPISGHTALYWYRQSLGQGLEFLIYFQGNSAPDKSGLPSDRFSAERTGGSVSTLTIQRTQQEDSAVYLCASSPGGTENYEQYFGPGTRLTVT.

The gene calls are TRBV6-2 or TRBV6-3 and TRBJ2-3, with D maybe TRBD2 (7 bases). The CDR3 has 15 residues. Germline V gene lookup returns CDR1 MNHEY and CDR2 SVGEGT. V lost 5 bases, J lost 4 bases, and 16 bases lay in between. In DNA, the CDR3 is TGTGCCAGCAGTCAAGGTGGGGGGGCGGCAGATACGCAGTATTTT. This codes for CASSQGGGAADTQYF.

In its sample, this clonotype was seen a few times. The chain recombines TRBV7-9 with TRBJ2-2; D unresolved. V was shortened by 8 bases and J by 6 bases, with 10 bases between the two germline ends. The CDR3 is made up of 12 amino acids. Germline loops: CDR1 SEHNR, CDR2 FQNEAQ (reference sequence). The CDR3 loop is CASGMGSGELFF. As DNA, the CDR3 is TGTGCCAGCGGTATGGGTTCCGGGGAGCTGTTTTTT.

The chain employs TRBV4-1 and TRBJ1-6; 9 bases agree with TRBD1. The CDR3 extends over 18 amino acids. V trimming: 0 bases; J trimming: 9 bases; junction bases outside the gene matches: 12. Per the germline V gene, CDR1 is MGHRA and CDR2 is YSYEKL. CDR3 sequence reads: CASSQEGQGVSSSSPLHF. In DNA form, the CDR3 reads TGCGCCAGCAGCCAAGAGGGACAGGGAGTCTCATCTAGTTCACCCCTCCACTTT.

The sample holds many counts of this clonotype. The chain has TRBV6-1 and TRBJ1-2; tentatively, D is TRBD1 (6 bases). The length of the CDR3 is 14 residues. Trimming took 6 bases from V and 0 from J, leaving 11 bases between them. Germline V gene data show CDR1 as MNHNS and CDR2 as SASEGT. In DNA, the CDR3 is TGTGCCAGCAGCCAAGGACAGACTAACTATGGCTACACCTTC. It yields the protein CASSQGQTNYGYTF.

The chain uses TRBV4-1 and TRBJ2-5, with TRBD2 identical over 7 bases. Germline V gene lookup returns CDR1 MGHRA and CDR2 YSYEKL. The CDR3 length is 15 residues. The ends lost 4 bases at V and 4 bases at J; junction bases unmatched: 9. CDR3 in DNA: TGCGCCAGCAGCCTAAGTATGGCGGGGGTAGAGACCCAGTACTTC. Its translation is CASSLSMAGVETQYF.

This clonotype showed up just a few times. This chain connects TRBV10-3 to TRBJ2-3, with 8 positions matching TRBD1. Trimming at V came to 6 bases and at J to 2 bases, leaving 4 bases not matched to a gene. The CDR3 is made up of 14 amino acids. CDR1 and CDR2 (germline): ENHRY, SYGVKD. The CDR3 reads CAIRAQGATDTQYF. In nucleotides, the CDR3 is TGTGCCATCAGGGCCCAGGGGGCCACAGATACGCAGTATTTT.

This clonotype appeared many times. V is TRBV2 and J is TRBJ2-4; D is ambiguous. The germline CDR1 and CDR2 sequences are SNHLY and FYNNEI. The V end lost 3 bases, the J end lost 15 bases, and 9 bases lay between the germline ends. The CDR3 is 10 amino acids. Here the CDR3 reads CASSDQVPYF. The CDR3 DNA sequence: TGTGCCAGCAGTGACCAGGTCCCGTACTTC.

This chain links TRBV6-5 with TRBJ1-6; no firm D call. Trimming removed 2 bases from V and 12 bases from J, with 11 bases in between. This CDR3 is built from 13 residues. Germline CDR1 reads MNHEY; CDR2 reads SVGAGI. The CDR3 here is CASSYPGRGPLHF. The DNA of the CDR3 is TGTGCCAGCAGTTACCCAGGCCGCGGACCCCTCCACTTT.

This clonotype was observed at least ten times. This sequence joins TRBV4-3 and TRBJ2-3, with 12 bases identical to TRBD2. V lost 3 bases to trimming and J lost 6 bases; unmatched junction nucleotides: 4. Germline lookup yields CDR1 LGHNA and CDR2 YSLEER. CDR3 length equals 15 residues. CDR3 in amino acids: CASSQLAGGPDTQYF. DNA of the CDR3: TGCGCCAGCAGCCAGCTAGCGGGGGGGCCTGATACGCAGTATTTT.

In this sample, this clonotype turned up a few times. CDR3 DNA: TGTGCCAGCAGCCAAGACAGGACTAGCTGGGAGACCCAGTACTTC. Translation: CASSQDRTSWETQYF. The rearrangement joins TRBV14 to TRBJ2-5; TRBD2 agrees at 8 bases. Trimming took 0 bases from V and 5 from J; bases not matched to a gene: 5. Germline loops: CDR1 SGHDN, CDR2 FVKESK. This CDR3 spans 15 amino acids.

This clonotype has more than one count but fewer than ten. The CDR3 loop reads CASSQDNYSTDTQYF. In nucleotides, the CDR3 is TGCGCCAGCAGCCAAGACAACTATAGCACAGATACGCAGTATTTT. This chain joins TRBV4-1 and TRBJ2-3; the D is unclear. V lost 0 bases to trimming and J lost 0 bases, with 7 bases between them. CDR3 size: 15 residues. Germline V gives CDR1 MGHRA, CDR2 YSYEKL.

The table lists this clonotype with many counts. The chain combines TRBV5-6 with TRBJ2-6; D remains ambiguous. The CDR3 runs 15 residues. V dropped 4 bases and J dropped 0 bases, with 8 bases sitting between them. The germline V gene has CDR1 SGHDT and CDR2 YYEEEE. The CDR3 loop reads CASSAYSSGANVLTF. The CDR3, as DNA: TGTGCCAGCAGCGCCTATAGCTCTGGGGCCAACGTCCTGACTTTC.

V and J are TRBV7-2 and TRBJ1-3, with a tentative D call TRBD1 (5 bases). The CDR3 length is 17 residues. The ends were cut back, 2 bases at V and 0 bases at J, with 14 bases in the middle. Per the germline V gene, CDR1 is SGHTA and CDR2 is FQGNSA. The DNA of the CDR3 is TGTGCCAGCAGCTTAATCCCTTCGGACAACTCTGGAAACACCATATATTTT. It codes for CASSLIPSDNSGNTIYF.

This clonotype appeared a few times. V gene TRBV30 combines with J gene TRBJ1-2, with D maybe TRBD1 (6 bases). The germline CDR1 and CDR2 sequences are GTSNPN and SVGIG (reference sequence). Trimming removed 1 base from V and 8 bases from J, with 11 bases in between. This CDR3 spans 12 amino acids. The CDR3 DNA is TGTGCCTGGAGTGCACAGGGTTTGGGCTACACCTTC. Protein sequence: CAWSAQGLGYTF.

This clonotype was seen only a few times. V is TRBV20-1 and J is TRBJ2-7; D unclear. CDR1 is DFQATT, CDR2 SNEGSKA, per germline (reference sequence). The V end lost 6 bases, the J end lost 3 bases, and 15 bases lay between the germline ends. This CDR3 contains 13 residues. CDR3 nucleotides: TGCAGTGCCCAAAACCGGGTGGTCTACGAGCAGTACGTC. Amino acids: CSAQNRVVYEQYV.

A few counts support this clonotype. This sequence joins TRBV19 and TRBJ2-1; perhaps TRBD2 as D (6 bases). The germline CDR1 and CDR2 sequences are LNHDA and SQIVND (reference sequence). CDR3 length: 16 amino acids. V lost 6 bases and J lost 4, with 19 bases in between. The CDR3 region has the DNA TGTGCCAGTAGCCATGCTGCGGGGTTTGGTTACAATGAGCAGTTCTTC. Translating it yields CASSHAAGFGYNEQFF. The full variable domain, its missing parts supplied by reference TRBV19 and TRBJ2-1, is DGGITQSPKYLFRKEGQNVTLSCEQNLNHDAMYWYRQDPGQGLRLIYYSQIVNDFQKGDIAEGYSVSREKKESFPLTVTSAQKNPTAFYLCASSHAAGFGYNEQFFGPGTRLTVL.

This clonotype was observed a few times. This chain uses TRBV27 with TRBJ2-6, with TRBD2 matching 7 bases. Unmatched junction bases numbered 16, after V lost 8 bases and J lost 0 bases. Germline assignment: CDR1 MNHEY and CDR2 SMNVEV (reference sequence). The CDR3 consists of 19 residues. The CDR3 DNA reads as TGTGCCAGCGTCGAGTGGGGAGGGAGCCTTAGCTCTGGGGCCAACGTCCTGACTTTC. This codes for CASVEWGGSLSSGANVLTF. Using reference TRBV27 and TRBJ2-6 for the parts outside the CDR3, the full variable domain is EAQVTQNPRYLITVTGKKLTVTCSQNMNHEYMSWYRQDPGLGLRQIYYSMNVEVTDKGDVPEGYKVSRKEKRNFPLILESPSPNQTSLYFCASVEWGGSLSSGANVLTFGAGSRLTVL.